This is a list of T cell receptor beta chains from one sample in a study of T cell responses to AZD1222 COVID-19 vaccine. The table came from immunoSEQ multiplex PCR; TCRdb's copy has only in-frame clones and leaves some out. This table holds 100,000 to 150,000 clones, more than 85% found once. Source: peripheral blood, taken 28 days after the second AZD1222 dose. The receptors come from an adult who received the AZD1222 COVID-19 vaccine. The CDR3 runs from the conserved cysteine through the conserved F or W. D genes are given only for firm matches. Expanded clones are given a class, and other clones once, few, many or no size at all.

j_call clone_size d_call v_call cdr3_aa cdr3_nt
TRBJ1-5 . . TRBV5-4 CASSLAGSNQPQHF TGTGCCAGCAGCTTGGCAGGTAGCAATCAGCCCCAGCATTTT
TRBJ1-3 . . TRBV28 CASSWGSGNTIYF TGTGCCAGCAGTTGGGGGTCTGGAAACACCATATATTTT
TRBJ1-1 . TRBD1 TRBV11-2 CASSLRQGARNTEAFF TGTGCCAGCAGCTTGAGGCAGGGGGCAAGGAACACTGAAGCTTTCTTT
TRBJ2-5 . . TRBV7-2 CASSLKGRETQYF TGTGCCAGCAGCTTAAAGGGGCGAGAGACCCAGTACTTC
TRBJ2-2 . . TRBV6-5 CAREREGGGELFF TGTGCCAGGGAAAGGGAAGGCGGCGGGGAGCTGTTTTTT
TRBJ1-2 . . TRBV5-8 CASSQSQGNGYGYTF TGTGCCAGCAGCCAATCCCAGGGAAATGGCTATGGCTACACCTTC
TRBJ2-2 . . TRBV2 CASSYDPSITGELFF TGTGCCAGCTCCTATGATCCTAGCATCACCGGGGAGCTGTTTTTT
TRBJ2-7 . TRBD1 TRBV11-3 CASSPRAGQGAWEQYF TGTGCCAGCAGCCCGAGGGCGGGACAGGGGGCGTGGGAGCAGTACTTC
TRBJ1-1 once . TRBV18 CASSPIQGRDTEAFF TGTGCCAGCTCACCTATACAGGGCAGGGACACTGAAGCTTTCTTT
TRBJ1-2 . TRBD1 TRBV28 CASRPVDRVWYGYTF TGTGCCAGCAGGCCCGTAGACAGGGTATGGTATGGCTACACCTTC
TRBJ2-1 . TRBD2 TRBV11-2 CASIGASGYNEQFF TGTGCCAGCATAGGGGCTAGCGGATACAATGAGCAGTTCTTC
TRBJ1-5 . . TRBV5-6 CASAAGNQPQHF TGTGCCAGCGCAGCGGGGAACCAGCCCCAGCATTTT
TRBJ2-1 . . TRBV9 CASSVGGRTIYNEQFF TGTGCCAGCAGCGTAGGTGGGAGAACCATCTACAATGAGCAGTTCTTC
TRBJ1-2 . . TRBV6-1 CASSELGSPVYGYTF TGTGCCAGCAGTGAATTAGGCAGTCCCGTGTATGGCTACACCTTC
TRBJ2-3 once . TRBV11-2 CASLAALTDTQYF TGTGCCAGTTTGGCAGCACTCACAGATACGCAGTATTTT
TRBJ1-5 . . TRBV7-2 CASSWPGRGVQPQHF TGTGCCAGTAGCTGGCCGGGTAGGGGGGTCCAGCCCCAGCATTTT
TRBJ1-1 . . TRBV5-1 CASSLGRGTRNTEAFF TGCGCCAGCAGCCTGGGGAGGGGAACCCGTAACACTGAAGCTTTCTTT
TRBJ1-3 . TRBD1 TRBV9 CASSVRTGIVGNTIYF TGTGCCAGCAGCGTGAGGACAGGGATCGTGGGAAACACCATATATTTT
TRBJ2-7 . TRBD1 TRBV2 CASKSGQGAWEQYF TGTGCCAGCAAATCGGGACAGGGGGCTTGGGAGCAGTACTTC
TRBJ2-7 . . TRBV6-5 CASSYVHEQYF TGTGCCAGCAGTTACGTCCACGAGCAGTACTTC
TRBJ2-3 once . TRBV5-1 CASSLAWGPDTQYF TGCGCCAGCAGCTTGGCGTGGGGTCCAGATACGCAGTATTTT
TRBJ2-1 . TRBD2 TRBV5-3 CARSTAGVRSNEQFF TGTGCCAGAAGCACAGCGGGAGTAAGAAGCAATGAGCAGTTCTTC
TRBJ1-4 . TRBD1 TRBV19 CASSTDRGLEKLFF TGTGCCAGTAGTACGGACAGGGGCCTTGAAAAACTGTTTTTT
TRBJ2-1 . TRBD2 TRBV19 CASSPPTSVGGNEQFF TGTGCCAGTAGTCCGCCGACTAGCGTGGGGGGAAATGAGCAGTTCTTC
TRBJ2-1 . TRBD2 TRBV3-1/TRBV3-2 CASSPPPGLAGGPEQFF TGTGCCAGCAGTCCGCCCCCGGGACTAGCGGGAGGGCCTGAGCAGTTCTTC
TRBJ1-6 . . TRBV7-2 CASSLVAVGNNSPLHF TGTGCCAGCAGCTTAGTAGCGGTGGGTAATAATTCACCCCTCCACTTT
TRBJ2-2 . TRBD2 TRBV28 CASSLAGVNTGELFF TGTGCCAGCAGCCTAGCGGGAGTTAACACCGGGGAGCTGTTTTTT
TRBJ1-5 few TRBD1 TRBV27 CASSLSRQGGQPQHF TGTGCCAGCAGTTTATCCCGACAGGGGGGTCAGCCCCAGCATTTT
TRBJ2-3 . . TRBV7-3 CASSTGISTDTQYF TGTGCCAGCAGCACGGGGATCAGCACAGATACGCAGTATTTT
TRBJ1-5 . . TRBV28 CASSSFSWGGNQPQHF TGTGCCAGCAGCTCCTTCTCGTGGGGGGGCAATCAGCCCCAGCATTTT
TRBJ2-7 . . TRBV27 CASRPEPLESYEQYF TGTGCCAGCAGACCCGAGCCCCTCGAAAGTTACGAGCAGTACTTC
TRBJ1-2 . . TRBV5-6 CASSFLDRNYGYTF TGTGCCAGCAGCTTCTTGGACAGAAACTATGGCTACACCTTC
TRBJ2-3 . TRBD2 TRBV28 CASSLLSATSGIDTQYF TGTGCCAGCAGTTTACTCTCCGCGACTAGCGGGATAGATACGCAGTATTTT
TRBJ1-2 . . TRBV5-6 CASSEGPNYGYTF TGTGCCAGCAGCGAGGGACCCAACTATGGCTACACCTTC
TRBJ2-2 . . TRBV5-1 CASSLNTGELFF TGCGCCAGCAGTTTGAACACCGGGGAGCTGTTTTTT
TRBJ2-1 . . TRBV9 CASSARGTTSYNEQFF TGTGCCAGCAGCGCCCGAGGTACTACCTCCTACAATGAGCAGTTCTTC
TRBJ1-1 . . TRBV6-6 CASSSGRGRSTEAFF TGTGCCAGCAGTTCGGGCCGGGGTAGGAGCACTGAAGCTTTCTTT
TRBJ2-3 . . TRBV18 CASSPRVTGASTDTQYF TGTGCCAGCTCACCAAGGGTAACTGGCGCTAGCACAGATACGCAGTATTTT
TRBJ2-7 . . TRBV13 CASRRTEHSEQYF TGTGCCAGTCGCCGGACCGAGCACTCCGAGCAGTACTTC
TRBJ2-5 . . TRBV4-1 CASSQEKTGTKETQYF TGCGCCAGCAGCCAAGAGAAAACAGGGACTAAAGAGACCCAGTACTTC
TRBJ1-2 few TRBD1 TRBV7-9 CASSFGTGFAYGYTF TGTGCCAGCAGCTTTGGGACAGGGTTTGCCTATGGCTACACCTTC
TRBJ2-7 many TRBD2 TRBV27 CASRLRLAGRNEQYF TGTGCCAGCAGATTACGCCTAGCGGGGAGGAACGAGCAGTACTTC